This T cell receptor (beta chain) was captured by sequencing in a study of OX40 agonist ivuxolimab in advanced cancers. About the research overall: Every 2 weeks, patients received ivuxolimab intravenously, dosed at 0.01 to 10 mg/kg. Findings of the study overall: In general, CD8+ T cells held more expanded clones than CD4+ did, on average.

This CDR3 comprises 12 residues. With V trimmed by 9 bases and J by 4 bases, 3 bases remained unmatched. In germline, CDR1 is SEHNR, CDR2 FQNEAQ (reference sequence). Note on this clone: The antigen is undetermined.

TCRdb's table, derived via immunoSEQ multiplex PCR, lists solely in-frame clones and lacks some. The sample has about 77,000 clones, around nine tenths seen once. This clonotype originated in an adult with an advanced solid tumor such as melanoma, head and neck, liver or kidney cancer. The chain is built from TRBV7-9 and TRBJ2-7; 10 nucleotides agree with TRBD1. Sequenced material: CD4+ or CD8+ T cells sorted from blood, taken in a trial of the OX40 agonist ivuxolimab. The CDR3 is CASEDRGYEQYF. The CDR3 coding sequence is TGTGCCAGTGAGGACAGGGGGTACGAGCAGTACTTC.